A single sample is the source of the 32 T cell receptor beta chains below, sequenced in a study of control samples from healthy donors and cancer patients. The data were produced by immunoSEQ multiplex PCR, yet TCRdb's version contains in-frame clones alone and is incomplete. Of fewer than 250,000 clones listed, about 90% are singletons. Sequencing was carried out using blood. The origin of the receptors is a man aged 30 to 39 in good health.

The chain has TRBV19 and TRBJ2-2, with 15 bases that match TRBD2. V shed 5 bases and J 7 bases; nucleotides not matched to a gene: 14. Germline CDR1 is LNHDA and CDR2 is SQIVND (reference sequence). This CDR3 region has 19 residues. The CDR3 here is CASSSGLAGGKSLSGELFF. In DNA, the CDR3 is TGTGCCAGTAGTTCGGGACTAGCGGGGGGAAAGAGTTTGAGCGGGGAGCTGTTTTTT.

V and J are TRBV27 and TRBJ1-1; tentative D call: TRBD1 (6 bases). The V gene's germline CDR1 is MNHEY and CDR2 SMNVEV (reference sequence). The CDR3 is made up of 16 amino acids. V was cut by 10 bases and J by 1 base, with 22 bases left in between. CDR3 coding DNA: TGTGCCACCCAAGGGGGGTGGGGCGGTGGGAACACTGAAGCTTTCTTT. The encoded protein is CATQGGWGGGNTEAFF.

This chain links TRBV18 with TRBJ1-2, with TRBD1 as a possible D gene (5 bases). The V and J ends lost 0 bases and 7 bases respectively, with 6 bases between them. This CDR3 spans 12 amino acids. Per germline, CDR1 KGHSH and CDR2 LQKENI. The CDR3 bases are TGTGCCAGCTCACCACCGCAGGGTGGCTACACCTTC. This codes for CASSPPQGGYTF.

This clone was detected once. This chain connects TRBV7-3 to TRBJ2-5; TRBD1 aligns across 8 bases. CDR1 is SGHTA and CDR2 is FQGTGA in the germline V gene. The CDR3 contains 14 residues. The J segment lost 1 base and the V segment lost 4 bases, leaving 2 bases of the junction unmatched. The CDR3 loop reads CASSSGQGQETQYF. The CDR3 nucleotides are TGTGCCAGCAGCTCAGGACAGGGCCAAGAGACCCAGTACTTC.

J is TRBJ1-6 and V is TRBV28, with a tentative D call TRBD1 (5 bases). The germline CDR1 and CDR2 sequences are MDHEN and SYDVKM. Trimming stripped 6 bases from V and 4 bases from J, with 13 bases between. The CDR3 length is 15 residues. The CDR3 DNA sequence: TGTGCCAGCAGAGACCAACAGGCGTATAATTCACCCCTCCACTTT. This encodes CASRDQQAYNSPLHF.

In regard to this clone: At the DNA level, this CDR3 is encoded by other sequences in the same sample as well. The chain recombines TRBV2 with TRBJ2-7, with D tentatively TRBD1 (6 bases). V lost 5 bases and J 3 bases, leaving 8 bases between the germline ends. CDR3 length equals 12 residues. The germline V gene has CDR1 SNHLY and CDR2 FYNNEI. The CDR3: CASSSDSYEQYF. Here the CDR3 DNA reads TGTGCCAGCAGTTCGGACAGCTACGAGCAGTACTTC.

V usage is TRBV19 and J usage is TRBJ1-6; D remains ambiguous. The V end lost 5 bases, the J end lost 7 bases, and 12 bases lay between the germline ends. The germline V gene encodes CDR1 LNHDA and CDR2 SQIVND (reference sequence). CDR3 length equals 14 residues. CDR3 amino acids: CASSFGVRNSPLHF. Here the CDR3 DNA reads TGTGCCAGTAGTTTCGGGGTCAGGAATTCACCCCTCCACTTT.

The chain links TRBV11-2 to TRBJ1-2, with D uncertain. The CDR3 sequence is 15 residues long. V was clipped by 0 bases and J by 2 bases, with 10 bases between them. Germline CDR1 and CDR2: SGHAT and FQNNGV. The CDR3 loop reads CASSLDHEGNYGYTF. The CDR3 bases are TGTGCCAGCAGCTTAGATCACGAAGGAAACTATGGCTACACCTTC.

The V gene is TRBV2, the J gene TRBJ1-2; D gene unclear. Trimming removed 5 bases from V and 2 bases from J, with 6 bases in between. This CDR3 has 12 residues. Germline-derived CDR1 and CDR2 are SNHLY and FYNNEI. CDR3 region: CASSPSNYGYTF. The CDR3 coding sequence is TGTGCCAGCAGTCCCAGCAACTATGGCTACACCTTC.

The V call is TRBV5-1, the J call TRBJ1-3, with D hard to call. Germline-derived CDR1 and CDR2 are SGHRS and YFSETQ. V dropped 4 bases and J dropped 0 bases, with 17 bases sitting between them. The CDR3 covers 17 residues. CDR3 sequence: CASSLPPPGFSGNTIYF. CDR3 DNA sequence: TGCGCCAGCAGCCTACCCCCTCCGGGCTTCTCTGGAAACACCATATATTTT.

V is TRBV2 and J is TRBJ2-5; perhaps TRBD1 as D (6 bases). V shed 6 bases and J shed 1 base, with 15 bases lying between them. The CDR3 is 15 amino acids. Germline CDR1 is SNHLY and CDR2 is FYNNEI. CDR3 DNA: TGTGCCAGCAGCAGGGAGAGGACAGTCCAAGAGACCCAGTACTTC. It codes for CASSRERTVQETQYF.

CDR3 nucleotide sequence: TGTGCCACCAGCAGAGGGGGGGGTGACGAAAAACTGTTTTTT. Protein product: CATSRGGGDEKLFF. This chain joins TRBV15 and TRBJ1-4, with TRBD1 as a possible D gene (5 bases). The CDR3 spans 14 residues. Germline V gene lookup returns CDR1 LNHNV and CDR2 YYDKDF (reference sequence). Trimming cost V 1 base and J 8 bases, with 11 bases left between them.

The chain uses TRBV12-3 or TRBV12-4 and TRBJ2-7, with no clear D. V gave up 3 bases and J gave up 5 bases, with 11 bases separating them. The CDR3 totals 13 residues. CDR3 nucleotides: TGTGCCAGCAGTTTGGGTCGGGTAAACGAGCAGTACTTC. Protein sequence: CASSLGRVNEQYF.

The genes are TRBV2 and TRBJ1-5; no reliable D call. The CDR3 has 13 residues. Trimming stripped 4 bases from V and 8 bases from J, with 12 bases between. Germline CDR1 is SNHLY and CDR2 is FYNNEI. CDR3 DNA: TGTGCCAGCAGTGGTGTAAGGAGCGAGCCCCAGCATTTT. Translating gives CASSGVRSEPQHF.

The chain combines TRBV2 with TRBJ2-7; 9 nucleotides agree with TRBD1. The V gene's germline CDR1 is SNHLY and CDR2 FYNNEI. After removal of 8 bases from V and 0 bases from J, the junction contained 5 bases not matched to a gene. This CDR3 spans 14 amino acids. This chain's CDR3 is CASAEQGASYEQYF. Here the CDR3 DNA reads TGTGCCAGCGCTGAACAGGGGGCCTCCTACGAGCAGTACTTC.

This rearrangement joins TRBV2 to TRBJ1-4; D remains ambiguous. The germline V gene encodes CDR1 SNHLY and CDR2 FYNNEI. V was pared by 4 bases and J by 8 bases, with 14 bases between. There are 14 residues in the CDR3. The CDR3 nucleotides read TGTGCCAGCAGTGGAAGTATTAGTGGGGAAAAACTGTTTTTT. The encoded protein is CASSGSISGEKLFF.

The V and J genes are TRBV19 and TRBJ1-5; D remains unclear. This CDR3 is 18 amino acids long. Germline CDR1 reads LNHDA; CDR2 reads SQIVND (reference sequence). V was trimmed by 3 bases and J by 0 bases, leaving 18 bases between them. The CDR3 DNA sequence: TGTGCCAGTAGTATCCGCCATCGATTGAAAAATAGCAATCAGCCCCAGCATTTT. Translated, it gives CASSIRHRLKNSNQPQHF.

The CDR3 loop is CASSPGMNYEQYF. Here the CDR3 DNA reads TGTGCCAGCAGCCCGGGGATGAACTACGAGCAGTACTTC. The rearrangement links TRBV2 to TRBJ2-7; D perhaps matches TRBD2 (5 bases). V was clipped by 6 bases and J by 3 bases, with 12 bases between them. Germline lookup yields CDR1 SNHLY and CDR2 FYNNEI. The CDR3 runs 13 residues.

This clone was observed a few times. The rearrangement uses TRBV7-8 and TRBJ1-4; D gene ambiguous. V was trimmed by 6 bases and J by 8 bases, leaving 10 bases between them. This CDR3 region has 12 residues. CDR1 is SGHVS, CDR2 FQNEAQ, per germline. This chain's CDR3 is CASSYGREKLFF. The CDR3 nucleotides are TGTGCCAGCAGTTACGGCAGGGAAAAACTGTTTTTT.

This clone was picked up a small number of times. This chain links TRBV5-1 with TRBJ1-6; D is ambiguous. V lost 2 bases and J lost 9, with 9 bases in between. The germline V gene encodes CDR1 SGHRS and CDR2 YFSETQ. This CDR3 spans 13 amino acids. The CDR3 region has the DNA TGCGCCAGCAGCTTAAGGGATTTTTCACCCCTCCACTTT. Its translation: CASSLRDFSPLHF.

V and J are TRBV6-5 and TRBJ2-1; a possible D gene is TRBD1 (5 bases). Germline CDR1 and CDR2: MNHEY and SVGAGI. CDR3 length equals 15 residues. With 0 bases removed from V and 2 bases from J, the gap between germline ends came to 8 bases. The CDR3: CASSYSGATYNEQFF. CDR3 bases: TGTGCCAGCAGTTACTCAGGGGCTACCTACAATGAGCAGTTCTTC.

The chain couples TRBV5-1 to TRBJ1-5; D possibly corresponds to TRBD1 (5 bases). Trimming left V 1 base short and J 5 bases short, with 10 bases between. Germline CDR1 reads SGHRS; CDR2 reads YFSETQ. This CDR3 contains 14 residues. CDR3 loop: CASSLTVGDQPQHF. DNA of the CDR3: TGCGCCAGCAGCTTGACGGTGGGGGATCAGCCCCAGCATTTT.

The chain links TRBV7-9 to TRBJ1-2, with TRBD1 as a possible D gene (6 bases). There are 13 residues in the CDR3. CDR1 and CDR2 (germline): SEHNR, FQNEAQ (reference sequence). Between the trimmed V and J ends, which lost 8 bases and 4 bases, there was a span of 14 bases. The CDR3 protein is CASVPQGTYGYTF. As DNA, the CDR3 is TGTGCCAGCGTCCCGCAGGGGACCTATGGCTACACCTTC.

The DNA of the CDR3 is TGTGCCATCAGTGGCGGGACAGTGATCTCCTACGAGCAGTACTTC. Amino acids: CAISGGTVISYEQYF. J is TRBJ2-7 and V is TRBV10-3, with D perhaps TRBD1 (7 bases). This CDR3 is built from 15 residues. Trimming shortened V by 4 bases and J by 0 bases, and 13 bases separated the two germline ends. Germline V gene lookup returns CDR1 ENHRY and CDR2 SYGVKD.

V usage is TRBV24-1 and J usage is TRBJ1-6, with D perhaps matching TRBD1 (5 bases). This CDR3 is 15 amino acids long. The V end lost 5 bases, the J end lost 6 bases, and 13 bases lay between the germline ends. The germline V gene encodes CDR1 KGHDR and CDR2 SFDVKD. The DNA of the CDR3 is TGTGCCACCAGTGGCCTGGCAGGGATTAATTCACCCCTCCACTTT. It translates to CATSGLAGINSPLHF.

The chain links TRBV7-9 to TRBJ2-1; the D gene is possibly TRBD2 (6 bases). The CDR3 spans 17 residues. V was pared by 1 base and J by 4 bases, with 17 bases between. CDR1 is SEHNR and CDR2 is FQNEAQ in the germline V gene (reference sequence). The CDR3 reads CASSLDWVGRDYNEQFF. CDR3 bases: TGTGCCAGCAGCTTAGATTGGGTGGGGCGGGATTACAATGAGCAGTTCTTC. The whole variable domain, filled in from reference TRBV7-9 and TRBJ2-1, reads DTGVSQNPRHKITKRGQNVTFRCDPISEHNRLYWYRQTLGQGPEFLTYFQNEAQLEKSRLLSDRFSAERPKGSFSTLEIQRTEQGDSAMYLCASSLDWVGRDYNEQFFGPGTRLTVL.

The V and J genes are TRBV1 and TRBJ2-7; the table's D call, TRBD2, has no DNA check behind it. TRBV1 is listed as a pseudogene. This CDR3 has 15 residues. This CDR3 reads CTSSDASKRAYEQYF. The CDR3 nucleotides are TGCACCAGCAGCGACGCCTCTAAACGGGCCTACGAGCAGTACTTC.

This clone came up once. This rearrangement joins TRBV18 to TRBJ2-7; D might be TRBD2 (6 bases). CDR3 size: 16 residues. The V end was cut by 3 bases, the J end by 0 bases, with 15 bases between. Germline CDR1 KGHSH, CDR2 LQKENI. As DNA, the CDR3 is TGTGCCAGCTCACCGTTCGTCGGGGGAAGCTCCTACGAGCAGTACTTC. Protein sequence: CASSPFVGGSSYEQYF.

This clone appeared once. V gene TRBV7-9 combines with J gene TRBJ1-6; 11 bases map to TRBD1. From germline, CDR1 is SEHNR and CDR2 FQNEAQ (reference sequence). Germline trimming cut 3 bases from V and 9 bases from J; bases unmatched to any gene: 1. The CDR3 is 14 residues long. CDR3 sequence: CASSFGQGASPLHF. The CDR3 region has the DNA TGTGCCAGCAGCTTTGGACAGGGGGCTTCACCCCTCCACTTT.

In this sample, this clone turned up once. This sequence joins TRBV9 and TRBJ2-1; TRBD1 agrees at 9 bases. Germline V gene lookup returns CDR1 SGDLS and CDR2 YYNGEE. This CDR3 is built from 15 residues. The trim removed 0 bases at V and 4 bases at J, leaving 2 bases unmatched. In DNA, the CDR3 is TGTGCCAGCAGCGTAGGGGACAGGGCTTACAATGAGCAGTTCTTC. Amino acids: CASSVGDRAYNEQFF. Variable domain in full (rest from reference TRBV9 and TRBJ2-1): DSGVTQTPKHLITATGQRVTLRCSPRSGDLSVYWYQQSLDQGLQFLIQYYNGEERAKGNILERFSAQQFPDLHSELNLSSLELGDSALYFCASSVGDRAYNEQFFGPGTRLTVL.

The chain links TRBV5-1 to TRBJ1-3; no firm D call. CDR3 length: 14 amino acids. Germline V gene data show CDR1 as SGHRS and CDR2 as YFSETQ. Trimming pared 7 bases from V and 4 bases from J, leaving 15 bases between. As DNA, the CDR3 is TGCGCCAGCGGAATAGGCGATTACGGAAACACCATATATTTT. It is translated as CASGIGDYGNTIYF. Variable domain in full (rest from reference TRBV5-1 and TRBJ1-3): KAGVTQTPRYLIKTRGQQVTLSCSPISGHRSVSWYQQTPGQGLQFLFEYFSETQRNKGNFPGRFSGRQFSNSRSEMNVSTLELGDSALYLCASGIGDYGNTIYFGEGSWLTVV.

The V gene is TRBV7-2, the J gene TRBJ2-2; tentatively, D is TRBD1 or TRBD2 (6 bases each). V lost 6 bases and J lost 1, with 12 bases in between. CDR1 and CDR2 (germline): SGHTA, FQGNSA. There are 15 residues in the CDR3. The CDR3 sequence: CASSRRGRNTGELFF. The CDR3 DNA sequence: TGTGCCAGCAGTCGTCGGGGGCGGAACACCGGGGAGCTGTTTTTT.